The 32 T cell receptor beta chains reported below all come from one sample, sequenced in a study of cytotoxic CD8 clonotypes in ibrutinib-treated CLL. TCRdb keeps only in-frame clones here, not all; method: immunoSEQ multiplex PCR. The sample has tens of thousands of clones, roughly 59% seen once. The source material was PBMCs, sampled after 12 months of ibrutinib treatment. These receptors all come from a human donor with chronic lymphocytic leukemia.

This clone appeared a few times. The V call is TRBV19, the J call TRBJ2-1; 7 bases agree with TRBD2. With V trimmed by 2 bases and J by 5 bases, 6 bases remained unmatched. The CDR3 spans 15 residues. Germline V gives CDR1 LNHDA, CDR2 SQIVND (reference sequence). The CDR3 sequence: CASSISAGVNNEQFF. CDR3 in DNA: TGTGCCAGTAGTATATCGGCGGGAGTAAACAATGAGCAGTTCTTC.

This chain connects TRBV7-6 to TRBJ2-3; 8 bases are shared with TRBD2. V lost 2 bases, J lost 3 bases, and 7 bases stayed unmatched. Germline values: CDR1 SGHVS, CDR2 FNYEAQ. The CDR3 has 16 amino acids. CDR3 sequence reads: CASSLKSGGLTDTQYF. As DNA, the CDR3 is TGTGCCAGCAGCTTAAAGTCGGGGGGGCTTACAGATACGCAGTATTTT.

The chain is built from TRBV6-5 and TRBJ1-6, with unresolved D. Germline CDR1 and CDR2: MNHEY and SVGAGI. The CDR3 covers 15 residues. V was shortened by 0 bases and J by 9 bases, with 12 bases between the two germline ends. As DNA, the CDR3 is TGTGCCAGCAGTTACTCGACGCTAAATATTTCACCCCTCCACTTT. Amino acid sequence: CASSYSTLNISPLHF.

The V and J genes are TRBV14 and TRBJ2-2; a possible D gene is TRBD2 (5 bases). There are 15 residues in the CDR3. Germline V gene sequence: CDR1 SGHDN, CDR2 FVKESK. V gave up 1 base and J gave up 5 bases, with 11 bases separating them. In DNA form, the CDR3 reads TGTGCCAGCAGCCAAGTTGGAGCGGAAACCGGGGAGCTGTTTTTT. Residues: CASSQVGAETGELFF.

This clone was observed a few times. The J gene is TRBJ2-1, the V gene TRBV6-5, with D possibly matching TRBD1 (6 bases). Between the trimmed V and J ends, which lost 6 bases and 2 bases, there was a span of 14 bases. Germline assignment: CDR1 MNHEY and CDR2 SVGAGI. The CDR3 runs 15 residues. CDR3 nucleotides: TGTGCCAGCAGCTCTAGGGGGAGACCCTACAATGAGCAGTTCTTC. Its translation: CASSSRGRPYNEQFF.

The genes are TRBV28 and TRBJ2-7, with D perhaps matching TRBD2 (6 bases). The CDR3 spans 14 residues. Germline V gene lookup returns CDR1 MDHEN and CDR2 SYDVKM. With 6 bases removed from V and 0 bases from J, the gap between germline ends came to 12 bases. CDR3: CASSPGLTSYEQYF. As DNA, the CDR3 is TGTGCCAGCAGCCCGGGACTTACCTCCTACGAGCAGTACTTC.

The CDR3 protein is CASSPRTGAMNTEAFF. The CDR3 DNA follows: TGTGCCAGCAGTCCGCGGACAGGGGCAATGAACACTGAAGCTTTCTTT. This sequence joins TRBV27 and TRBJ1-1, with 9 bases fitting TRBD1. Germline CDR1 MNHEY, CDR2 SMNVEV (reference sequence). This CDR3 contains 16 residues. The J segment lost 0 bases and the V segment lost 5 bases, leaving 7 bases of the junction unmatched.

The V call is TRBV5-1, the J call TRBJ2-1; TRBD2 matches 7 bases. The V and J ends lost 3 bases and 2 bases, in that order; junction bases with no gene match: 8. The germline gives CDR1 SGHRS, CDR2 YFSETQ. The CDR3 is 16 residues long. Written as DNA, the CDR3 is TGCGCCAGCAGCTCGGAACCGGGAGGACCCTACAATGAGCAGTTCTTC. Protein sequence: CASSSEPGGPYNEQFF.

This sequence joins TRBV28 and TRBJ1-2, with a weak D call TRBD1 (5 bases). The germline V gene encodes CDR1 MDHEN and CDR2 SYDVKM. V was trimmed by 2 bases and J by 3 bases, leaving 13 bases between them. The CDR3 covers 15 residues. The CDR3 nucleotides read TGTGCCAGCAGTTTAACAGAGGGGATTTACTATGGCTACACCTTC. Amino acid sequence: CASSLTEGIYYGYTF.

The gene calls are TRBV19 and TRBJ2-3, with a tentative D call TRBD2 (6 bases). The CDR3 has 12 residues. From germline, CDR1 is LNHDA and CDR2 SQIVND (reference sequence). The V end lost 4 bases, the J end lost 6 bases, and 8 bases lay between the germline ends. This chain's CDR3 is CASSKRGDTQYF. CDR3 sequence (DNA): TGTGCCAGTAGTAAACGGGGGGATACGCAGTATTTT.

The J gene is TRBJ1-2, the V gene TRBV10-3; D is ambiguous. The V gene's germline CDR1 is ENHRY and CDR2 SYGVKD. This CDR3 comprises 13 residues. V shed 5 bases and J shed 3 bases, with 10 bases lying between them. CDR3 sequence: CAISQDGDYGYTF. The CDR3 bases are TGTGCCATCAGTCAGGACGGGGACTATGGCTACACCTTC.

This clone was counted a few times. J is TRBJ2-1 and V is TRBV7-6, with 7 bases fitting TRBD2. The CDR3 extends over 13 amino acids. J lost 9 bases, V lost 1 base, and 3 bases had no gene match. CDR1 is SGHVS and CDR2 is FNYEAQ in the germline V gene. The CDR3 DNA is TGTGCCAGCAGCTTAGGGGGGGAGGGTGAGCAGTTCTTC. It codes for CASSLGGEGEQFF.

CDR3 residues: CASSGRDRYEQYV. CDR3 coding DNA: TGTGCCAGCAGCGGCCGGGACAGATACGAGCAGTACGTC. The chain couples TRBV5-6 to TRBJ2-7; TRBD1 agrees at 7 bases. This CDR3 is built from 13 residues. V shed 4 bases and J 4 bases; nucleotides not matched to a gene: 5. Germline V lookup: CDR1 SGHDT, CDR2 YYEEEE.

This chain links TRBV28 with TRBJ1-1, with D hard to call. This CDR3 contains 13 residues. Germline CDR1 MDHEN, CDR2 SYDVKM. V lost 6 bases and J 7 bases, leaving 15 bases between the germline ends. In nucleotides, the CDR3 is TGTGCCAGCAGCCCCGGCCCCTCGGATGAAGCTTTCTTT. This translates into CASSPGPSDEAFF. Full variable domain (rest looked up from reference TRBV28 and TRBJ1-1): DVKVTQSSRYLVKRTGEKVFLECVQDMDHENMFWYRQDPGLGLRLIYFSYDVKMKEKGDIPEGYSVSREKKERFSLILESASTNQTSMYLCASSPGPSDEAFFGQGTRLTVV.

The CDR3 DNA reads TGTGCCAGCAGCTCGTCGAATGCGGGGGGATACAATGAGCAGTTCTTC. Translated, it gives CASSSSNAGGYNEQFF. The chain is built from TRBV7-8 and TRBJ2-1; 8 nucleotides agree with TRBD2. Trimming at V came to 4 bases and at J to 4 bases, leaving 9 bases not matched to a gene. Germline V gene lookup returns CDR1 SGHVS and CDR2 FQNEAQ. CDR3 size: 16 residues.

The chain uses TRBV6-1 and TRBJ2-7, with D tentatively TRBD1 or TRBD2 (5 bases each). This CDR3 is built from 14 residues. The V gene's germline CDR1 is MNHNS and CDR2 SASEGT. V lost 7 bases, J lost 1 base, and 14 bases lay in between. The CDR3 protein is CASIRDGPSYEQYV. Here the CDR3 DNA reads TGTGCCAGCATTAGGGACGGACCTTCCTACGAGCAGTACGTC.

CDR3 sequence: CASSPTGNSPLHF. CDR3 nucleotides: TGCGCCAGCAGCCCTACAGGGAATTCACCCCTCCACTTT. The chain couples TRBV5-1 to TRBJ1-6; possible D gene TRBD1, 6 bases. The CDR3 runs 13 residues. Germline V lookup: CDR1 SGHRS, CDR2 YFSETQ. The ends were cut back, 4 bases at V and 7 bases at J, with 9 bases in the middle. The whole variable domain, remainder taken from reference TRBV5-1 and TRBJ1-6, is KAGVTQTPRYLIKTRGQQVTLSCSPISGHRSVSWYQQTPGQGLQFLFEYFSETQRNKGNFPGRFSGRQFSNSRSEMNVSTLELGDSALYLCASSPTGNSPLHFGNGTRLTVT.

The chain links TRBV14 to TRBJ2-3, with D unclear. CDR1 is SGHDN and CDR2 is FVKESK in the germline V gene. This CDR3 is 13 amino acids long. With 6 bases removed from V and 3 bases from J, the gap between germline ends came to 10 bases. In nucleotides, the CDR3 is TGTGCCAGCAGGAGAGGCGGTACAGATACGCAGTATTTT. Translating it yields CASRRGGTDTQYF.

This clone was seen more than once but under ten times. The chain has TRBV28 and TRBJ2-1, with a weak D call TRBD1 (5 bases). Germline V gives CDR1 MDHEN, CDR2 SYDVKM. The CDR3 runs to 13 residues. The germline V and J ends were trimmed by 4 bases and 16 bases, with 20 bases remaining between them. The CDR3 DNA follows: TGTGCCAGCAGTTCTTCCGTACGACAGCAGAAATTCTTC. Encoded protein: CASSSSVRQQKFF.

This clone was recorded many times. The chain uses TRBV6-1 and TRBJ1-2; D is unresolved. The ends were cut back, 1 base at V and 7 bases at J, with 4 bases in the middle. Germline V lookup: CDR1 MNHNS, CDR2 SASEGT. This CDR3 is 11 amino acids long. The CDR3 is CASSEVGGYTF. Here the CDR3 DNA reads TGTGCCAGCAGTGAAGTAGGTGGCTACACCTTC.

This clone was found a few times. The chain uses TRBV19 and TRBJ2-1, with a weak D call TRBD2 (7 bases). The length of the CDR3 is 14 residues. The germline CDR1 and CDR2 sequences are LNHDA and SQIVND (reference sequence). The V end was cut by 7 bases, the J end by 9 bases, with 19 bases between. CDR3 coding DNA: TGTGCCAGTACCTCGGGGGGCCCGAGGGGTGAGCAGTTCTTC. Amino acid sequence: CASTSGGPRGEQFF. The variable domain in full, with the rest retrieved from reference TRBV19 and TRBJ2-1, is DGGITQSPKYLFRKEGQNVTLSCEQNLNHDAMYWYRQDPGQGLRLIYYSQIVNDFQKGDIAEGYSVSREKKESFPLTVTSAQKNPTAFYLCASTSGGPRGEQFFGPGTRLTVL.

V gene TRBV7-9 combines with J gene TRBJ2-1; D may be TRBD2 (6 bases). Deletions cut 4 bases from V and 0 bases from J, with 16 bases between. Germline V CDR1 and CDR2: SEHNR, FQNEAQ (reference sequence). This CDR3 spans 17 amino acids. CDR3 sequence (DNA): TGTGCCAGCAGCTGGAAGGGCGGGATCAGCTCCTACAATGAGCAGTTCTTC. It codes for CASSWKGGISSYNEQFF.

V usage is TRBV5-4 and J usage is TRBJ2-7; D unresolved. The CDR3 is 14 amino acids. CDR1 is SGHNT, CDR2 YYREEE, per germline (reference sequence). V was pared by 7 bases and J by 5 bases, with 19 bases between. CDR3 sequence reads: CASHSWLSLNEQYF. The CDR3 DNA sequence: TGTGCCAGCCACAGTTGGTTATCCCTAAACGAGCAGTACTTC.

The chain joins TRBV4-1 to TRBJ2-2; 8 nucleotides agree with TRBD2. J lost 5 bases, V lost 5 bases, and 7 bases had no gene match. The CDR3 consists of 15 residues. Germline-derived CDR1 and CDR2 are MGHRA and YSYEKL. CDR3 sequence reads: CASSSGLVMTGELFF. The DNA of the CDR3 is TGCGCCAGCAGCTCGGGACTAGTGATGACCGGGGAGCTGTTTTTT.

The chain combines TRBV6-5 with TRBJ2-7; a weak D match, TRBD2 (6 bases). This CDR3 region has 15 residues. CDR1 MNHEY and CDR2 SVGAGI come from the germline V gene. V was cut by 0 bases and J by 3 bases, with 12 bases left in between. CDR3 coding DNA: TGTGCCAGCAGTTACTCCGGGAGATTTGACTACGAGCAGTACTTC. Protein sequence: CASSYSGRFDYEQYF.

This clone came up a few times. The rearrangement joins TRBV7-2 to TRBJ2-7; D is possibly TRBD2 (5 bases). Germline-derived CDR1 and CDR2 are SGHTA and FQGNSA. V was pared by 1 base and J by 4 bases, with 14 bases between. The CDR3 spans 15 residues. As DNA, the CDR3 is TGTGCCAGCAGCTTAGGGGCGGGTTATGGGTACGAGCAGTACTTC. Translating gives CASSLGAGYGYEQYF.

V usage is TRBV28 and J usage is TRBJ2-5; D is possibly TRBD2 (6 bases). The CDR3 is 14 amino acids. In germline, CDR1 is MDHEN, CDR2 SYDVKM. Trimming pared 6 bases from V and 1 base from J, leaving 12 bases between. The CDR3 nucleotides are TGTGCCAGCAGGTCTGGAGGGTCCCAAGAGACCCAGTACTTC. Its protein product is CASRSGGSQETQYF.

The V and J genes are TRBV6-1 and TRBJ1-3, with D hard to call. Between the trimmed V and J ends, which lost 1 base and 0 bases, there was a span of 19 bases. CDR1 and CDR2 (germline): MNHNS, SASEGT. The CDR3 has 19 residues. The CDR3 sequence: CASSEGGWGVGSSGNTIYF. DNA of the CDR3: TGTGCCAGCAGTGAAGGAGGTTGGGGTGTGGGGAGCTCTGGAAACACCATATATTTT.

This chain links TRBV19 with TRBJ2-1, with 7 bases aligning to TRBD1. This CDR3 contains 12 residues. CDR1 and CDR2 from the germline V gene are LNHDA and SQIVND (reference sequence). The V and J ends lost 10 bases and 7 bases, in that order; junction bases with no gene match: 7. Written as DNA, the CDR3 is TGTGCCACTACAGGGGTGCGGAATGAGCAGTTCTTC. Protein sequence: CATTGVRNEQFF.

The chain's CDR3 is CASSLVTSGRVNEQFF. CDR3 coding DNA: TGTGCCAGCAGCTTAGTGACTAGCGGGAGGGTCAATGAGCAGTTCTTC. This sequence joins TRBV7-9 and TRBJ2-1; 14 nucleotides line up with TRBD2. Germline trimming cut 1 base from V and 6 bases from J; bases unmatched to any gene: 2. In germline, CDR1 is SEHNR, CDR2 FQNEAQ (reference sequence). This CDR3 is built from 16 residues.

CDR3 nucleotides: TGTGCCACCAGCAGAGATCAGGGTTCGAATGAGCAGTTCTTC. It is translated as CATSRDQGSNEQFF. V gene TRBV15 combines with J gene TRBJ2-1; D may be TRBD1 (5 bases). With 0 bases removed from V and 7 bases from J, the gap between germline ends came to 10 bases. The germline V gene has CDR1 LNHNV and CDR2 YYDKDF (reference sequence). The CDR3 consists of 14 residues.

This clone was counted only a few times. V gene TRBV14 combines with J gene TRBJ2-3, with D unresolved. The CDR3 loop spans 15 amino acids. Looked up from germline, CDR1 is SGHDN and CDR2 is FVKESK. V was pared by 0 bases and J by 4 bases, with 11 bases between. The CDR3 region is CASSQDGGRPDTQYF. The CDR3 DNA sequence: TGTGCCAGCAGCCAAGATGGTGGCAGACCAGATACGCAGTATTTT.